The 5 T cell receptor beta chains in this list originate from one sample, sequenced in a study of cytomegalovirus exposure and HLA in healthy donors. Vbeta (60) and Jbeta (13) primers were used in the PCR. Repertoires were generated with immunoSEQ multiplex PCR, while TCRdb's copy carries only in-frame clones and drops some. The sample gives about 210,000 clones, around 80% of which show up once; approximately 0.47% is in the top ten. Specimen: PBMCs. These receptors came from a boy between 10 and 17 years old in good health and CMV-seronegative.

The chain combines TRBV7-9 with TRBJ1-1; no clear D gene. V lost 5 bases and J 1 base, leaving 8 bases between the germline ends. CDR1 is SEHNR, CDR2 FQNEAQ, per germline (reference sequence). The CDR3 covers 13 residues. The CDR3 DNA reads as TGTGCCAGCAGCAAACTACAGAACACTGAAGCTTTCTTT. This sequence encodes CASSKLQNTEAFF.

For this clone: Germline and junction disagree at one end, which may indicate a read error. The chain links TRBV12-5 to TRBJ1-6, with D unresolved. Germline V gene lookup returns CDR1 LGHNT and CDR2 FRNRAP. The CDR3 sequence is 14 residues long. The DNA of the CDR3 is TGTGCTAGTGGTTTGGCACCCTATAATTCACCCCTCCATTTT. Protein: CASGLAPYNSPLHF.

A few counts support this clone. The chain links TRBV19 to TRBJ2-6; TRBD1 might be the D (5 bases). Germline lookup yields CDR1 LNHDA and CDR2 SQIVND (reference sequence). The V end lost 7 bases, the J end lost 0 bases, and 7 bases lay between the germline ends. This CDR3 has 14 amino acids. The CDR3 reads CASTDSSGANVLTF. The CDR3 DNA reads as TGTGCCAGTACCGACAGCTCTGGGGCCAACGTCCTGACTTTC.

J is TRBJ2-3 and V is TRBV9; D may be TRBD2 (6 bases). The CDR3 length is 16 residues. CDR1 and CDR2 (germline): SGDLS, YYNGEE. V dropped 0 bases and J dropped 4 bases, with 15 bases sitting between them. The CDR3 loop is CASSVGGEVAPDTQYF. CDR3 in DNA: TGTGCCAGCAGCGTAGGAGGGGAGGTTGCTCCAGATACGCAGTATTTT.

The rearrangement uses TRBV10-3 and TRBJ2-7, with a weak D call TRBD2 (7 bases). CDR3 size: 14 residues. From germline, CDR1 is ENHRY and CDR2 SYGVKD. Trimming left V 7 bases short and J 2 bases short, with 15 bases between. CDR3 region: CAINKLGGAYEQYF. The CDR3 DNA is TGTGCCATCAACAAACTAGGGGGGGCCTACGAGCAGTACTTC.